This TCR beta chain was documented in a study of cytomegalovirus exposure and HLA in healthy donors. Trimming removed 2 bases from V and 8 bases from J; junction bases left unmatched: 6. This CDR3 comprises 13 residues. Germline CDR1 is SQVTM and CDR2 is ANQGSEA. The PCR employed 60 Vbeta primers together with 13 Jbeta primers. The protocol was immunoSEQ multiplex PCR, while the TCRdb copy is restricted to in-frame clones and leaves out a portion. The sample contains 95,000 to 150,000 clones, roughly 18% of which appear only once. This clone has a handful of counts. The clonotype originates from a female donor in good health and CMV-seropositive. The sequencing input was PBMCs. The chain links TRBV29-1 to TRBJ2-1; the match to TRBD1 covers 7 bases. The CDR3 DNA reads TGCAGCGTTGAAACAGGGGCAGGGTATGAGCAGTTCTTC. It yields the protein CSVETGAGYEQFF.